Listed below are T cell receptor beta chains from one sample, sequenced in a study of beta chain features in type 1 diabetes. Generated by immunoSEQ multiplex PCR, the TCRdb table keeps only in-frame clones and is missing some. The repertoire includes approximately 120,000 clones, 30% to 50% of them detected once, and approximately 0.065% sits in the top ten. Material for sequencing was stem cell memory CD4+ T cells from blood. The receptors were sampled from a woman between 18 and 30 years old in good health. The CDR3 runs from the conserved cysteine through the conserved F or W. A D gene is named only where the DNA matches it firmly. Only part of the rows carry a size: once, few, many, or a class if the clone is expanded.

size | J | D | V | CDR3 | DNA
once | TRBJ2-1 | - | TRBV2 | CAGGAYNEQFF | TGTGCCGGAGGGGCTTACAATGAGCAGTTCTTC
many | TRBJ1-1 | - | TRBV29-1 | CSVVRGTEAFF | TGCAGCGTAGTCCGGGGCACTGAAGCTTTCTTT
- | TRBJ2-1 | TRBD2 | TRBV28 | CASSRGPGLAADEQFF | TGTGCCAGCAGTCGGGGTCCGGGACTAGCCGCCGATGAGCAGTTCTTC
- | TRBJ2-2 | - | TRBV5-1 | CASSLTAGQNTGELFF | TGCGCCAGCAGCTTGACGGCCGGACAGAACACCGGGGAGCTGTTTTTT
- | TRBJ2-1 | - | TRBV19 | CASSPQGSTEQFF | TGTGCCAGTAGCCCGCAGGGTAGTACTGAGCAGTTCTTC
- | TRBJ2-1 | TRBD2 | TRBV7-9 | CASSLGTSGRANEQFF | TGTGCCAGCAGCTTGGGGACTAGCGGGAGGGCCAATGAGCAGTTCTTC
- | TRBJ1-1 | - | TRBV28 | CASSALNRNTEAFF | TGTGCCAGCAGTGCTCTTAACAGGAACACTGAAGCTTTCTTT
- | TRBJ1-4 | TRBD1 | TRBV30 | CAWSAKTGVVGEKLFF | TGTGCCTGGAGTGCGAAAACAGGGGTGGTGGGGGAAAAACTGTTTTTT
- | TRBJ2-7 | - | TRBV14 | CASSQYYDRYEQYF | TGTGCCAGCAGCCAATACTACGATCGCTACGAGCAGTACTTC
- | TRBJ2-7 | - | TRBV18 | CASSPGTTYEQYF | TGTGCCAGCTCACCCGGGACAACCTACGAGCAGTACTTC
- | TRBJ2-3 | TRBD2 | TRBV19 | CASSKSGTTFRTDTQYF | TGTGCCAGTAGTAAATCCGGGACTACCTTCCGCACAGATACGCAGTATTTT
- | TRBJ2-7 | - | TRBV27 | CASSLRSPYEQYF | TGTGCCAGCAGTTTACGGTCTCCCTACGAGCAGTACTTC
few | TRBJ2-2 | TRBD1 | TRBV7-9 | CASSLEDRGNTGELFF | TGTGCCAGCAGCTTAGAAGACAGGGGGAACACCGGGGAGCTGTTTTTT
- | TRBJ2-7 | TRBD2 | TRBV14 | CASSPHRRSSGYYYEQYF | TGTGCCAGCAGCCCCCATAGAAGGTCTAGCGGATACTACTACGAGCAGTACTTC
- | TRBJ1-2 | TRBD1 | TRBV4-2 | CASSRRQGVGYTF | TGTGCCAGCAGCCGTCGACAGGGTGTTGGCTACACCTTC
- | TRBJ1-1 | - | TRBV5-1 | CASSTGGGNTEAFF | TGCGCCAGCAGCACGGGCGGGGGGAACACTGAAGCTTTCTTT
few | TRBJ1-5 | TRBD1 | TRBV18 | CASSPSRGDSNQPQHF | TGTGCCAGCTCACCATCCAGGGGGGATAGCAATCAGCCCCAGCATTTT
few | TRBJ2-7 | TRBD2 | TRBV7-3 | CASSLMPGGAYEQYF | TGTGCCAGCAGCCTTATGCCGGGAGGTGCCTACGAGCAGTACTTC
- | TRBJ2-7 | TRBD1 | TRBV6-1 | CASSVWDRGSEQYF | TGTGCCAGCAGTGTGTGGGACAGGGGATCCGAGCAGTACTTC
- | TRBJ2-7 | TRBD1 | TRBV6-1 | CASSWTGVSYEQYF | TGTGCCAGCAGTTGGACAGGGGTCTCCTACGAGCAGTACTTC
- | TRBJ2-7 | TRBD2 | TRBV6-5 | CASSSRLAGGFYEQYF | TGTGCCAGCAGTTCCCGACTAGCGGGAGGCTTCTACGAGCAGTACTTC
- | TRBJ1-1 | TRBD1 | TRBV7-9 | CASSLRQGSEAFF | TGTGCCAGCAGCTTAAGACAGGGTTCTGAAGCTTTCTTT
- | TRBJ2-2 | - | TRBV5-1 | CASSLGWTFGELFF | TGCGCCAGCAGCTTGGGATGGACATTCGGGGAGCTGTTTTTT
- | TRBJ2-7 | - | TRBV28 | CASSLFRGISYEQYF | TGTGCCAGCAGTTTATTCCGCGGGATCTCCTACGAGCAGTACTTC
- | TRBJ2-1 | - | TRBV27 | CATGRFVEAGNEQFF | TGTGCCACCGGCCGTTTTGTAGAGGCGGGCAATGAGCAGTTCTTC
- | TRBJ1-1 | - | TRBV6-5 | CASSYPPGTEAFF | TGTGCCAGCAGTTACCCCCCGGGCACTGAAGCTTTCTTT
- | TRBJ2-5 | TRBD2 | TRBV4-3 | CASSQDSRAGVRQETQYF | TGCGCCAGCAGCCAAGATTCTAGAGCGGGAGTACGCCAAGAGACCCAGTACTTC
few | TRBJ1-4 | TRBD1 | TRBV7-8 | CASSLPGQGGEKLFF | TGTGCCAGCAGCTTACCGGGACAGGGGGGTGAAAAACTGTTTTTT
- | TRBJ2-7 | - | TRBV7-9 | CASSLVSLGESYEQYF | TGTGCCAGCAGCTTAGTCAGTCTCGGGGAATCCTACGAGCAGTACTTC
once | TRBJ1-2 | TRBD1 | TRBV9 | CASSVVLGGGAKAYTF | TGTGCCAGCAGCGTAGTACTAGGAGGGGGCGCTAAGGCCTACACCTTC
- | TRBJ1-5 | TRBD1 | TRBV18 | CASSLGTGLNQPQHF | TGTGCCAGCTCTCTCGGGACAGGGCTGAATCAGCCCCAGCATTTT
few | TRBJ2-7 | TRBD2 | TRBV28 | CASSLMGHLAGGFYEQYF | TGTGCCAGCAGTCTTATGGGCCACCTAGCGGGAGGGTTCTACGAGCAGTACTTC
- | TRBJ2-7 | - | TRBV7-2 | CASSFLMGGGIMYEQYF | TGTGCCAGCAGCTTCCTAATGGGGGGGGGCATTATGTACGAGCAGTACTTC
- | TRBJ2-1 | - | TRBV19 | CASSIPNLGRNEQFF | TGTGCCAGTAGTATCCCGAACCTAGGTAGGAATGAGCAGTTCTTC
- | TRBJ2-2 | - | TRBV5-1 | CASSLRNHRHTGELFF | TGCGCCAGCAGCTTAAGAAACCACAGACACACCGGGGAGCTGTTTTTT
- | TRBJ1-1 | - | TRBV5-1 | CASSLAGEREAFF | TGCGCCAGCAGCTTAGCAGGGGAGAGAGAAGCTTTCTTT
- | TRBJ2-2 | - | TRBV6-1 | CASSARYTGELFF | TGTGCCAGCAGTGCCCGGTACACCGGGGAGCTGTTTTTT
few | TRBJ2-1 | - | TRBV5-4 | CASSLGANSYNEQFF | TGTGCCAGCAGCTTGGGGGCGAACTCCTACAATGAGCAGTTCTTC
- | TRBJ1-1 | TRBD1 | TRBV28 | CASKDAGGFTEAFF | TGTGCCAGCAAAGACGCAGGGGGCTTCACTGAAGCTTTCTTT
- | TRBJ2-7 | TRBD2 | TRBV28 | CASRRLETSFKQYF | TGTGCCAGCAGAAGACTTGAGACTAGCTTTAAGCAGTACTTC
few | TRBJ2-7 | TRBD1 | TRBV29-1 | CSVGQAISSYEQYF | TGCAGCGTCGGACAGGCGATAAGCTCCTACGAGCAGTACTTC
few | TRBJ2-6 | - | TRBV6-5 | CASSYNQASGANVLTF | TGTGCCAGCAGTTACAATCAGGCCTCTGGGGCCAACGTCCTGACTTTC
- | TRBJ1-1 | - | TRBV6-1 | CASSEGVGTPNTEAFF | TGTGCCAGCAGTGAAGGGGTCGGGACACCGAACACTGAAGCTTTCTTT
- | TRBJ2-5 | - | TRBV5-4 | CASSLGSQETQYF | TGTGCCAGCAGCTTGGGCAGTCAAGAGACCCAGTACTTC
- | TRBJ1-2 | - | TRBV5-1 | CASSPLTGPGYGYTF | TGCGCCAGCAGCCCGTTAACAGGGCCAGGCTATGGCTACACCTTC
few | TRBJ1-1 | - | TRBV18 | CASSPREGMNTEAFF | TGTGCCAGCTCACCACGTGAGGGCATGAACACTGAAGCTTTCTTT
few | TRBJ2-5 | TRBD2 | TRBV6-5 | CASSYSTSGGGETQYF | TGTGCCAGCAGTTACTCCACTAGCGGCGGTGGAGAGACCCAGTACTTC
- | TRBJ1-4 | TRBD1 | TRBV4-2 | CASSQDRLRTGREKLFF | TGTGCCAGCAGCCAAGATAGACTACGGACAGGGAGGGAAAAACTGTTTTTT
- | TRBJ2-5 | TRBD1 | TRBV7-3 | CASSLTRNRGRETQYF | TGTGCCAGCAGCTTAACGAGAAACAGGGGGAGGGAGACCCAGTACTTC